This TCR beta chain was captured in a study of spatial heterogeneity in lung cancer. Time point denoted: sample taken at primary tumor resection. There were 75 or so donors, all of them untreated patients with early-stage non-small cell lung cancer. Trimming shortened V by 7 bases and J by 7 bases, and 17 bases separated the two germline ends. Germline values: CDR1 SQVTM, CDR2 ANQGSEA. The CDR3 length is 12 residues. TCRdb used MiXCR to reprocess the 5' RACE reads, holding one entry per CDR3 protein. The sample carries some 100,000 distinct CDR3 sequences, roughly 12% recorded once. In its sample, this clonotype was seen a few times.

The TCR originated in a male donor with early-stage non-small cell lung cancer. The chain carries TRBV29-1 and TRBJ2-7; TRBD2 is a possible D gene (6 bases). Sequenced here: PBMCs, sampled at surgery. The CDR3 bases are TGCAGCGGAGGAACCGGGGGACGGGAGCAGTACTTC. Its translation: CSGGTGGREQYF.